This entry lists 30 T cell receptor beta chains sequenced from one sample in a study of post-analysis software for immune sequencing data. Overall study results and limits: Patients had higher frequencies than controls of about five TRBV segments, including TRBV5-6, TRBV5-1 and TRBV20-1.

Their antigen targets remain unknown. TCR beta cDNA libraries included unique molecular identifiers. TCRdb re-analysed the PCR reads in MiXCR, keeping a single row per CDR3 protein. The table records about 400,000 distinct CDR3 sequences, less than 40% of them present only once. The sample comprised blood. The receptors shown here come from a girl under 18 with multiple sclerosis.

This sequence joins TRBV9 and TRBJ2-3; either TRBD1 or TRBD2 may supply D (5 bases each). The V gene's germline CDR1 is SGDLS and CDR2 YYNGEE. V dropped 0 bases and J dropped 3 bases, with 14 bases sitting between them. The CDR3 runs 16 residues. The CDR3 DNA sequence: TGTGCCAGCAGCGTAGCCCCTTGGGGGTATACAGATACGCAGTATTTT. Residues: CASSVAPWGYTDTQYF.

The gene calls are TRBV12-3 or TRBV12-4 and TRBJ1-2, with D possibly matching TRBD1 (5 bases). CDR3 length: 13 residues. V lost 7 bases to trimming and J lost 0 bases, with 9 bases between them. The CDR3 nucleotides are TGTGCCAGCAAACCGGGGGCTAACTATGGCTACACCTTC. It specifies CASKPGANYGYTF.

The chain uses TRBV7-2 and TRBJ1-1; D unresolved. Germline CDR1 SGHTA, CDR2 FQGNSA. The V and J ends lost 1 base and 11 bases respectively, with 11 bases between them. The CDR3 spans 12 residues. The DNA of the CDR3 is TGTGCCAGCAGCTTAGTTTGGGGTCTTGCTTTCTTT. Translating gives CASSLVWGLAFF.

The CDR3 sequence is CSAPTIGQRTSNEQFF. CDR3 DNA sequence: TGCAGTGCCCCAACGATCGGACAGCGTACGTCCAATGAGCAGTTCTTC. The gene calls are TRBV20-1 and TRBJ2-1, with D possibly TRBD1 on 6 matching bases. Germline CDR1 reads DFQATT; CDR2 reads SNEGSKA (reference sequence). Trimming took 6 bases from V and 6 from J, leaving 24 bases between them. This CDR3 spans 16 amino acids.

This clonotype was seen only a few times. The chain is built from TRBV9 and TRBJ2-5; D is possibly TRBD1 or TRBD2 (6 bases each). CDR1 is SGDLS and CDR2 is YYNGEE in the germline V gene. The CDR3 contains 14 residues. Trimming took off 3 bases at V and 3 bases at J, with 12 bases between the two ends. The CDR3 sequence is CASSGGAWEETQYF. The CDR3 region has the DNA TGTGCCAGCAGCGGGGGGGCGTGGGAAGAGACCCAGTACTTC.

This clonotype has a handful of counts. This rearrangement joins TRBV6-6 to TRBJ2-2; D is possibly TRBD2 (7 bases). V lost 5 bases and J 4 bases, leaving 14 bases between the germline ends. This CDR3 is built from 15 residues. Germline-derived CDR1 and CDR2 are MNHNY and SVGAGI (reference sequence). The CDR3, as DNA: TGTGCCAGCAGTGACGGGGGGCCAGGCACCGGGGAGCTGTTTTTT. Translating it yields CASSDGGPGTGELFF.

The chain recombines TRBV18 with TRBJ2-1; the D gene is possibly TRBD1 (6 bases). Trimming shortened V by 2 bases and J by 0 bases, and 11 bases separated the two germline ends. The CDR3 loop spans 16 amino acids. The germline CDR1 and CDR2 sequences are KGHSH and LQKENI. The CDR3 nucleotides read TGTGCCAGCTCACCATTGGTAGGGGGCTCCTACAATGAGCAGTTCTTC. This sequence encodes CASSPLVGGSYNEQFF.

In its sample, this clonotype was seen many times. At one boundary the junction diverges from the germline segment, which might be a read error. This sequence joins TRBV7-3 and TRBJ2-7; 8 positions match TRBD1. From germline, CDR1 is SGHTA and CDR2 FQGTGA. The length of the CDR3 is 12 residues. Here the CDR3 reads CASSLTGGEQYF. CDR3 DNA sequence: TGTGCCAGCAGCCTAACAGGGGGCGAGCAGTACTTC.

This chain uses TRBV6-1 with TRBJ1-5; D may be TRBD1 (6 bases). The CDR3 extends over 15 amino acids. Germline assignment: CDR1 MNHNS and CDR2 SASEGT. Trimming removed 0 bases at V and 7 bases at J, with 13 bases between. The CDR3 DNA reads TGTGCCAGCAGTGAAGCGCCAGGGGAGGCACAGCCCCAGCATTTT. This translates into CASSEAPGEAQPQHF.

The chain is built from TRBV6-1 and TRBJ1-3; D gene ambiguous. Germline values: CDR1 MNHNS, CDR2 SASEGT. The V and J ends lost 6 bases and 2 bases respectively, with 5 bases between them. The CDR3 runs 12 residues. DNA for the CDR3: TGTGCCAGCAGGCTGACTGGAAACACCATATATTTT. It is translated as CASRLTGNTIYF.

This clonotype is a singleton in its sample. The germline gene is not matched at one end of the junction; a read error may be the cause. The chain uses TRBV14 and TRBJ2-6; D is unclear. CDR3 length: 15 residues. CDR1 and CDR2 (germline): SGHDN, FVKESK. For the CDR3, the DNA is TGTGTCAGCAGCCAAGGAACCTCTGGGGCCAACGTCCTGACTTTC. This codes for CVSSQGTSGANVLTF. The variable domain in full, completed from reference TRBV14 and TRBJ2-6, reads EAGVTQFPSHSVIEKGQTVTLRCDPISGHDNLYWYRRVMGKEIKFLLHFVKESKQDESGMPNNRFLAERTGGTYSTLKVQPAELEDSGVYFCVSSQGTSGANVLTFGAGSRLTVL.

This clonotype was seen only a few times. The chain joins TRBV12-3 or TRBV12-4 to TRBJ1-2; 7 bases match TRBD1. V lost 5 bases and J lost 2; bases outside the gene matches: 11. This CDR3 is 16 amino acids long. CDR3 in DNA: TGTGCCAGCAGTCGAAACCAGGGACAGAGAAACTATGGCTACACCTTC. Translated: CASSRNQGQRNYGYTF.

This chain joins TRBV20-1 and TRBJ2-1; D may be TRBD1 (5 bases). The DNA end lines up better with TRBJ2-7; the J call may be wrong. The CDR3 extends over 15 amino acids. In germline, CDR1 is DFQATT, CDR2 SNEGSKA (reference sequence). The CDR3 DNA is TGCAGTGCTAGAGCCACAGGCCGAAGGTACAATGAGCAGTACTTC. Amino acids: CSARATGRRYNEQYF.

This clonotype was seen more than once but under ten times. The CDR3, as DNA: TGTGCCAGCAGTTACGATTCCCTAGCGGGGGGGTCCACAGATACGCAGTATTTT. Encoded protein: CASSYDSLAGGSTDTQYF. The chain combines TRBV6-5 with TRBJ2-3; 12 bases map to TRBD2. Germline CDR1 MNHEY, CDR2 SVGAGI. V dropped 2 bases and J dropped 2; count of bases not matched to a gene: 8. The CDR3 runs 18 residues.

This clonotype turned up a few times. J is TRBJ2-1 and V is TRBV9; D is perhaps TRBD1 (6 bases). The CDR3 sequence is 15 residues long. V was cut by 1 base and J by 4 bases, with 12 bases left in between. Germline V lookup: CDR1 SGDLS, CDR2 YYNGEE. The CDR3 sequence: CASSVRDMEYNEQFF. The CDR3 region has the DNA TGTGCCAGCAGCGTAAGGGACATGGAATACAATGAGCAGTTCTTC.

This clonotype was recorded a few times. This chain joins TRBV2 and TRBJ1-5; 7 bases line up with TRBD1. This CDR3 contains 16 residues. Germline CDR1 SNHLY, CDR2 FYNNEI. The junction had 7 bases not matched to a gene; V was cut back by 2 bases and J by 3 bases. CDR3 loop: CASSEHAGQFNQPQHF. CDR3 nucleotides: TGTGCCAGCAGTGAACACGCGGGACAGTTCAATCAGCCCCAGCATTTT.

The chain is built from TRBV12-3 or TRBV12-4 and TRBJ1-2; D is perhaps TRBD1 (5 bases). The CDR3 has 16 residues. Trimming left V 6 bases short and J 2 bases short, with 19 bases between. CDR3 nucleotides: TGTGCCAGCAGACTGGAGGCGGGGCGAGCGAACTATGGCTACACCTTC. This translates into CASRLEAGRANYGYTF.

The CDR3: CASSLALQGTEAFF. CDR3 bases: TGTGCCAGCAGCTTAGCGCTACAGGGCACTGAAGCTTTCTTT. This chain connects TRBV7-9 to TRBJ1-1; possibly TRBD1 for D (6 bases). The CDR3 loop spans 14 amino acids. Between the trimmed V and J ends, which lost 0 bases and 4 bases, there was a span of 9 bases. Germline values: CDR1 SEHNR, CDR2 FQNEAQ (reference sequence).

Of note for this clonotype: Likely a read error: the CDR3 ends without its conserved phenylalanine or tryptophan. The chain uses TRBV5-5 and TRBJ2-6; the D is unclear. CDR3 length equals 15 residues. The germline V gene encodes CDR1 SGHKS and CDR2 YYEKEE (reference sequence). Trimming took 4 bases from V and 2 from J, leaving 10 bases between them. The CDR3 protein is CASSPPSPGANVLTI. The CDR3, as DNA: TGTGCCAGCAGCCCTCCGAGCCCTGGGGCCAACGTCCTGACTATC.

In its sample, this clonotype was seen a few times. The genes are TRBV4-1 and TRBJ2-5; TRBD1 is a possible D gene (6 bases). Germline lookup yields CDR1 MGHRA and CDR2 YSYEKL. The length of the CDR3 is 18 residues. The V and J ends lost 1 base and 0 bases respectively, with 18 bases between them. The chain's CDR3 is CASSQGIQLWTDQETQYF. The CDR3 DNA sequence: TGCGCCAGCAGCCAAGGGATCCAGCTATGGACAGACCAAGAGACCCAGTACTTC.

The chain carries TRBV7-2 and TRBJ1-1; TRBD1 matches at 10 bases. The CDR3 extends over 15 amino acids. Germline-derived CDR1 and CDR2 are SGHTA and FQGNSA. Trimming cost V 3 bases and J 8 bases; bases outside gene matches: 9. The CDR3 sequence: CASSFTRDRGTEAFF. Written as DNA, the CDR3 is TGTGCCAGCAGCTTTACCCGGGACAGGGGTACCGAAGCTTTCTTT. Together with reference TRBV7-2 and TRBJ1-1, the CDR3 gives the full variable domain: GAGVSQSPSNKVTEKGKDVELRCDPISGHTALYWYRQSLGQGLEFLIYFQGNSAPDKSGLPSDRFSAERTGGSVSTLTIQRTQQEDSAVYLCASSFTRDRGTEAFFGQGTRLTVV.

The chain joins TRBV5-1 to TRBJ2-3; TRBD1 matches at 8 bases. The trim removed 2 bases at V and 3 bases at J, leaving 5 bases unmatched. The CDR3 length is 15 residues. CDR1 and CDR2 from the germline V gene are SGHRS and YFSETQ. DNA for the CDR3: TGCGCCAGCAGCTTAGTAGACAGGGGTACAGATACGCAGTATTTT. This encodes CASSLVDRGTDTQYF.

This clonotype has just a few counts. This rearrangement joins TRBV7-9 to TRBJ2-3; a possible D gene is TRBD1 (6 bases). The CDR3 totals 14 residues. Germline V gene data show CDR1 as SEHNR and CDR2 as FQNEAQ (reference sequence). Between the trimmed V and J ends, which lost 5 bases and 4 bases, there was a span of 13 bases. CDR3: CASSPGQSADTQYF. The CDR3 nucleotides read TGTGCCAGCAGCCCCGGACAGAGCGCAGATACGCAGTATTTT.

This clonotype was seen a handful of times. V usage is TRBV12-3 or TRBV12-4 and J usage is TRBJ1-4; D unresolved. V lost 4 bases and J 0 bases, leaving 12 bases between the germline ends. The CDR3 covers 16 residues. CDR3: CASSWTTAATNEKLFF. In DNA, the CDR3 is TGTGCCAGCAGTTGGACTACTGCTGCAACTAATGAAAAACTGTTTTTT.

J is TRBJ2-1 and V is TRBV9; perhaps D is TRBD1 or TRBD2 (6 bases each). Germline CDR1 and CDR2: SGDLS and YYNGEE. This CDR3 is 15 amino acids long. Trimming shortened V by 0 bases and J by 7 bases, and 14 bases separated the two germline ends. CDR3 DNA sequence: TGTGCCAGCAGCGTAGGAAGTGGGGGGCGGAATGAGCAGTTCTTC. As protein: CASSVGSGGRNEQFF.

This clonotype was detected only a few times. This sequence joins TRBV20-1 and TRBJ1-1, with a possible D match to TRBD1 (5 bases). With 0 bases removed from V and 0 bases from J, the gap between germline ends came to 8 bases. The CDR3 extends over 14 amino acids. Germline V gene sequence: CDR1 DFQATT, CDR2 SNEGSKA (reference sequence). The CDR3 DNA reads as TGCAGTGCTAGAGATCAGGGCCTGAACACTGAAGCTTTCTTT. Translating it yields CSARDQGLNTEAFF.

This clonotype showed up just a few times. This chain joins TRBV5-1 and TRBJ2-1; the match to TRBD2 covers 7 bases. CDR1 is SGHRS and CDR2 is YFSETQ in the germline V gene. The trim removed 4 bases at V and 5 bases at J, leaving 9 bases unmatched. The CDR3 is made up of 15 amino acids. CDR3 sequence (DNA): TGCGCCAGCAGCAACGAGGGAGGGTTCGACAATGAGCAGTTCTTC. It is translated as CASSNEGGFDNEQFF.

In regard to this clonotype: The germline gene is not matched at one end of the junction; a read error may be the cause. CDR3 DNA sequence: TGTGCTAGCAGCTTAGAGGCGGACGGGGCGCAGTATTTT. Translation gives CASSLEADGAQYF. This rearrangement joins TRBV7-7 to TRBJ2-3; possible D gene TRBD2, 5 bases. The V gene's germline CDR1 is SSHAT and CDR2 FNYEAQ (reference sequence). The CDR3 loop spans 13 amino acids. The full variable domain, rest sourced from reference TRBV7-7 and TRBJ2-3, is GAGVSQSPRYKVTKRGQDVTLRCDPISSHATLYWYQQALGQGPEFLTYFNYEAQPDKSGLPSDRFSAERPEGSISTLTIQRTEQRDSAMYRCASSLEADGAQYFGPGTRLTVL.

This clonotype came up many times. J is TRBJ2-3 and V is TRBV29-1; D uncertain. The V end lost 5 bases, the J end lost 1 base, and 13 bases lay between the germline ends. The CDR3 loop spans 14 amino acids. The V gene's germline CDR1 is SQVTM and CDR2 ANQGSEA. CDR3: CSVTGPDGTDTQYF. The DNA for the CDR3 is TGCAGCGTTACCGGACCGGATGGCACAGATACGCAGTATTTT.

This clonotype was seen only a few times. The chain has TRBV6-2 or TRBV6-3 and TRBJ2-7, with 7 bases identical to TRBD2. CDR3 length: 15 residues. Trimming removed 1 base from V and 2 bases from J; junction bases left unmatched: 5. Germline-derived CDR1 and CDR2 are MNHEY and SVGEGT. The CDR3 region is CASSYYGGGTYEQYF. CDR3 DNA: TGTGCCAGCAGTTACTACGGCGGGGGAACCTACGAGCAGTACTTC.